Listed below are T cell receptor beta chains from one sample, sequenced in a study of immune reconstitution after stem cell transplant in scleroderma. Using its own MiXCR run on the RT-PCR reads, TCRdb lists one record per CDR3 protein. The profile covers about 5,600 distinct CDR3 sequences, with approximately 8.2% appearing a single time and around 10% taken by the ten largest. Sample collection was performed before or after autologous hematopoietic stem cell transplantation (not recorded which). These TCRs come from a male donor with systemic sclerosis. The CDR3 runs from the conserved cysteine through the conserved F or W. The order of the fields is CDR3 protein, CDR3 DNA, V gene, clone size, J gene, D gene. A D gene is named only where the DNA matches it firmly. Size tells how often a clone was seen (once, few, many) or the class of an expanded clone, and some rows leave it out.

CVCGQGNEQLF TGTGTCTGCGGGCAGGGGAATGAGCAGCTCTTC TRBV28 few TRBJ2-1 .
CASSWTGPYEQYF TGTGCCAGCAGTTGGACAGGACCCTACGAGCAGTACTTC TRBV28 . TRBJ2-7 TRBD1
CATLRGVTYEQYF TGTGCCACCCTACGGGGGGTGACCTACGAGCAGTACTTC TRBV6-2/TRBV6-3 medium-sized TRBJ2-7 TRBD2
CASSPQGVNQPQHF TGCGCCAGCAGCCCACAGGGGGTCAATCAGCCCCAGCATTTT TRBV5-1 medium-sized TRBJ1-5 TRBD1
CAVRAGGTRATTGELFF TGTGCCGTCCGGGCCGGTGGGACTAGGGCGACCACCGGGGAGCTGTTTTTT TRBV7-8 few TRBJ2-2 TRBD2
CASSVDFSGELFF TGTGCCAGCAGCGTAGATTTTTCCGGGGAGCTGTTTTTT TRBV9 . TRBJ2-2 .
CASSPAGVPLTAQYF TGTGCCAGCAGCCCTGCCGGGGTCCCTTTAACGGCCCAGTACTTC TRBV9 medium-sized TRBJ2-5 .
CASSLGPQGEAFF TGCGCCAGCAGCTTGGGTCCACAGGGAGAAGCTTTCTTT TRBV5-1 medium-sized TRBJ1-1 .
CASSLEGGYEQYF TGCGCCAGCAGCTTGGAAGGCGGCTACGAGCAGTACTTC TRBV5-1 medium-sized TRBJ2-7 .
CASSPIAGANNQPQHF TGTGCCAGCAGTCCAATTGCAGGGGCAAACAATCAGCCCCAGCATTTT TRBV27 few TRBJ1-5 .
CASSLAGTGALNEKLFF TGTGCCAGCAGCTTAGCGGGGACAGGGGCCCTTAATGAAAAACTGTTTTTT TRBV7-6 medium-sized TRBJ1-4 TRBD1
CSATTRGGTEAFF TGCAGCGCTACGACCCGAGGCGGCACTGAAGCTTTCTTT TRBV29-1 medium-sized TRBJ1-1 .
CASKQGSQGQPQHF TGTGCCAGCAAACAGGGTTCTCAAGGTCAGCCCCAGCATTTT TRBV6-2/TRBV6-3 few TRBJ1-5 .
CASSFGLENTEAFF TGTGCCAGCAGCTTTGGTCTGGAGAACACTGAAGCTTTCTTT TRBV5-6 . TRBJ1-1 .
CASSPGEGSYEQYF TGTGCCAGCAGCCCAGGGGAGGGGAGCTACGAGCAGTACTTC TRBV7-9 . TRBJ2-7 .
CASSPGTASQDEQYF TGTGCCAGCAGCCCGGGGACAGCCTCACAAGACGAGCAGTACTTC TRBV7-3 once TRBJ2-7 TRBD1
CASSLVGRYSGNTIYF TGTGCCAGCAGCTTAGTTGGCCGCTACTCTGGAAACACCATATATTTT TRBV7-8 medium-sized TRBJ1-3 .
CASSQDWGLAPGELFF TGCGCCAGCAGCCAAGATTGGGGACTAGCGCCCGGGGAGCTGTTTTTT TRBV4-3 . TRBJ2-2 TRBD2
CASSLPSPGGRFYGYTF TGTGCCAGCAGCTTACCGAGCCCAGGGGGGCGATTCTATGGCTACACCTTC TRBV7-9 . TRBJ1-2 TRBD1
CASTLQRISYEQYF TGTGCCAGCACCCTACAGCGGATCTCCTACGAGCAGTACTTC TRBV28 medium-sized TRBJ2-7 .
CSVQGGYGYTF TGCAGCGTCCAGGGTGGCTATGGCTACACCTTC TRBV29-1 few TRBJ1-2 .